This TCR beta chain comes out of a study of neurological immune-mediated disorders. Study results and limitations: Healthy controls had more TCR clonal expansion than multiple sclerosis, which showed the least, whereas HTLV-1-associated myelopathy showed the most.

In this sample, this clonotype turned up many times. What it recognizes is unknown. The cDNA was generated through 5'RACE incorporating 10-nucleotide random UMIs. TCRdb passed the 5' RACE reads through MiXCR, listing each CDR3 protein once. This table has around 58,000 distinct CDR3 sequences, roughly 3.5% appearing once. Germline assignment: CDR1 SGHRS and CDR2 YFSETQ. Trimming removed 0 bases at V and 5 bases at J, with 8 bases between. The CDR3 length is 13 residues. The clonotype was recovered from a woman aged 55 to 70 with multiple sclerosis. The sequencing sample was made of PBMCs. This chain connects TRBV5-1 to TRBJ1-1; no clear D. CDR3 coding DNA: TGCGCCAGCAGCTTGGCCGCGAGAACTGAAGCTTTCTTT. Its protein product is CASSLAARTEAFF.